This T cell receptor (beta chain) was sequenced in a study of vaccination effects on CD4 cells after COVID-19. Sequenced by immunoSEQ multiplex PCR; TCRdb stores in-frame clones only, minus some. Among roughly 20,000 clones listed, 65% to 80% were seen once. This clone appeared a few times. Antigen specificity is unknown. This CDR3 region has 14 residues. The germline V gene encodes CDR1 MRHNA and CDR2 SNTAGT. V gave up 6 bases and J gave up 6 bases; unmatched junction bases: 8. ViraFEST assay sequencing came after antigen-specific CD4+ T cells were expanded with viral peptide pools. The culture ran for 10 days, and then CD4+ T cells were isolated. Each vaccine recipient was nucleocapsid antibody negative and had no prior SARS-CoV-2 infection.

The V call is TRBV6-4, the J call TRBJ2-3, with 8 bases identical to TRBD2. This specimen was CD4+ T cells from PBMCs cultured with HCoV-NL63 spike peptides, taken before COVID-19 vaccination. This TCR came from a human donor who received a COVID-19 vaccine. CDR3: CASSLGTRSDTQYF. CDR3 nucleotides: TGTGCCAGCAGCTTGGGGACTAGAAGTGATACGCAGTATTTT.